This TCR beta chain was profiled in a study of human T cells and chemical hapten exposure. TCRdb processed the RACE reads anew with MiXCR; each CDR3 protein has one entry. Among approximately 110,000 distinct CDR3 sequences listed, roughly 9% were seen once. Stated time point: patch test 2, 6 weeks after DPC sensitization. Specified treatment: therapeutic diphenylcyclopropenone sensitization with weekly scalp DPC. The receptor was derived from a woman between 40 and 55 years old with alopecia areata. Some clones in this sample may be carry-over from other donors' samples. The specimen comprised whole blood, sampled in connection with sensitization to the hapten diphenylcyclopropenone (DPC).

The CDR3, as DNA: TGTGCCAGCGCCTGGAGGGACTCAGATACGCAGTATTTT. Residues: CASAWRDSDTQYF. The V and J genes are TRBV2 and TRBJ2-3, with D maybe TRBD2 (6 bases). From germline, CDR1 is SNHLY and CDR2 FYNNEI. The V and J ends lost 8 bases and 4 bases respectively, with 13 bases between them. This CDR3 contains 13 residues.